This passage covers 25 T cell receptor beta chains from one sample sequenced in a study of beta chain features in type 1 diabetes. All of the isolated RNA was reverse transcribed, so expressed TCRB transcripts were sequenced. Profiled with immunoSEQ multiplex PCR; TCRdb holds only in-frame clones, not every one. This table has about 900,000 clones, roughly a sixth appearing once. Sequencing was carried out using naive CD4+ T cells from blood. All receptors come from a woman aged 18-29 years in good health.

This clone was seen a handful of times. The chain combines TRBV6-6 with TRBJ2-1; unclear D gene. V was trimmed by 9 bases and J by 4 bases, leaving 13 bases between them. This CDR3 is built from 13 residues. CDR1 is MNHNY and CDR2 is SVGAGI in the germline V gene (reference sequence). The CDR3 region has the DNA TGTGCCAGGCTGACCCCAAAATACAATGAGCAGTTCTTC. Its translation is CARLTPKYNEQFF.

This chain uses TRBV10-3 with TRBJ2-5, with TRBD1 matching over 8 bases. V was pared by 6 bases and J by 5 bases, with 8 bases of the junction left unmatched. Germline CDR1 reads ENHRY; CDR2 reads SYGVKD. This CDR3 has 14 amino acids. CDR3 sequence: CAIRAGDRSETQYF. Here the CDR3 DNA reads TGTGCCATCAGGGCCGGGGACAGGTCGGAGACCCAGTACTTC.

This clone turned up a few times. The chain joins TRBV7-3 to TRBJ2-5; possibly TRBD2 for D (5 bases). Trimming shortened V by 4 bases and J by 2 bases, and 17 bases separated the two germline ends. CDR1 is SGHTA, CDR2 FQGTGA, per germline. The CDR3 runs to 16 residues. The CDR3 nucleotides are TGTGCCAGCAGCTCCCGGGGTAGCTGGGCGCAAGAGACCCAGTACTTC. Residues: CASSSRGSWAQETQYF. Complete variable domain (other parts from reference TRBV7-3 and TRBJ2-5): GAGVSQTPSNKVTEKGKYVELRCDPISGHTALYWYRQSLGQGPEFLIYFQGTGAADDSGLPNDRFFAVRPEGSVSTLKIQRTERGDSAVYLCASSSRGSWAQETQYFGPGTRLLVL.

This clone occurred a few times. This chain uses TRBV7-6 with TRBJ1-4, with 8 nucleotides matching TRBD1. CDR1 is SGHVS, CDR2 FNYEAQ, per germline. CDR3 length: 15 amino acids. V shed 5 bases, J shed 8 bases, and the junction held 10 bases outside the gene matches. The DNA of the CDR3 is TGTGCCAGCAGCACGTACGGACAGGGAGGAGAAAAACTGTTTTTT. Its translation is CASSTYGQGGEKLFF.

This clone was found a few times. The V gene is TRBV27, the J gene TRBJ2-7; TRBD1 or TRBD2 may be the D gene (5 bases each). The CDR3 is 13 residues long. V was clipped by 4 bases and J by 6 bases, with 13 bases between them. Germline V gives CDR1 MNHEY, CDR2 SMNVEV (reference sequence). CDR3 sequence: CASSWGPRGEQYF. The CDR3 DNA follows: TGTGCCAGCAGTTGGGGCCCACGGGGCGAGCAGTACTTC.

This clone showed up just a few times. The V and J genes are TRBV10-3 and TRBJ1-2; D unresolved. The CDR3 covers 12 residues. V gave up 2 bases and J gave up 5 bases, with 6 bases separating them. Germline-derived CDR1 and CDR2 are ENHRY and SYGVKD. CDR3 region: CAISELGYGYTF. The DNA of the CDR3 is TGTGCCATCAGTGAGCTCGGTTATGGCTACACCTTC.

The V and J genes are TRBV7-2 and TRBJ2-7, with D perhaps matching TRBD1 or TRBD2 (6 bases each). CDR3 size: 15 residues. Germline V gene sequence: CDR1 SGHTA, CDR2 FQGNSA. The V end was cut by 5 bases, the J end by 3 bases, with 17 bases between. The CDR3 loop reads CASSPGVADYYEQYF. In nucleotides, the CDR3 is TGTGCCAGCAGCCCAGGGGTAGCGGACTACTACGAGCAGTACTTC. The full variable domain, its missing parts supplied by reference TRBV7-2 and TRBJ2-7, is GAGVSQSPSNKVTEKGKDVELRCDPISGHTALYWYRQSLGQGLEFLIYFQGNSAPDKSGLPSDRFSAERTGGSVSTLTIQRTQQEDSAVYLCASSPGVADYYEQYFGPGTRLTVT.

The CDR3, as DNA: TGTGCCATCACCCACCGACGGGGAGAAGATACGCAGTATTTT. Protein sequence: CAITHRRGEDTQYF. This chain joins TRBV10-3 and TRBJ2-3; D might be TRBD2 (5 bases). The CDR3 runs to 14 residues. CDR1 is ENHRY and CDR2 is SYGVKD in the germline V gene. Trimming pared 7 bases from V and 5 bases from J, leaving 16 bases between.

The chain is built from TRBV19 and TRBJ1-2; D gene uncertain. Germline CDR1 is LNHDA and CDR2 is SQIVND (reference sequence). CDR3 size: 12 residues. V dropped 5 bases and J dropped 4 bases, with 8 bases sitting between them. The CDR3 here is CASSQRIYGYTF. CDR3 nucleotide sequence: TGTGCCAGTAGTCAACGGATCTATGGCTACACCTTC.

This clone was observed a handful of times. V usage is TRBV28 and J usage is TRBJ2-4; either TRBD1 or TRBD2 may fit D (6 bases each). Per germline, CDR1 MDHEN and CDR2 SYDVKM. The CDR3 is made up of 17 amino acids. V was trimmed by 6 bases and J by 0 bases, leaving 18 bases between them. The CDR3: CASRPGGGRVAKNIQYF. CDR3 in DNA: TGTGCCAGCAGGCCAGGTGGGGGGCGGGTAGCCAAAAACATTCAGTACTTC.

This clone was counted only a few times. The chain joins TRBV9 to TRBJ2-1; possibly TRBD2 for D (6 bases). CDR3 size: 16 residues. Germline loops: CDR1 SGDLS, CDR2 YYNGEE. Trimming removed 0 bases at V and 3 bases at J, with 13 bases between. CDR3 sequence reads: CASSVGLVLNYNEQFF. The DNA for the CDR3 is TGTGCCAGCAGCGTAGGACTAGTGCTAAACTACAATGAGCAGTTCTTC.

Worth noting for this clone: Other DNA sequences within the sample encode an identical CDR3. The rearrangement uses TRBV7-9 and TRBJ1-2, with TRBD1 identical over 7 bases. Per the germline V gene, CDR1 is SEHNR and CDR2 is FQNEAQ (reference sequence). The ends lost 1 base at V and 2 bases at J; junction bases unmatched: 1. This CDR3 is 14 amino acids long. The CDR3 here is CASSLGTGNYGYTF. The DNA for the CDR3 is TGTGCCAGCAGCTTAGGGACAGGAAACTATGGCTACACCTTC.

This clone was observed a handful of times. V and J are TRBV7-9 and TRBJ2-5; the D is unclear. V dropped 3 bases and J dropped 2 bases, with 10 bases sitting between them. This CDR3 is built from 14 residues. Germline CDR1 is SEHNR and CDR2 is FQNEAQ (reference sequence). The CDR3 region is CASSLVSLQETQYF. The CDR3 coding sequence is TGTGCCAGCAGCTTGGTCAGTCTTCAAGAGACCCAGTACTTC. Filled out from reference TRBV7-9 and TRBJ2-5, the complete variable domain reads DTGVSQNPRHKITKRGQNVTFRCDPISEHNRLYWYRQTLGQGPEFLTYFQNEAQLEKSRLLSDRFSAERPKGSFSTLEIQRTEQGDSAMYLCASSLVSLQETQYFGPGTRLLVL.

This chain uses TRBV10-3 with TRBJ2-4; D unclear. Germline assignment: CDR1 ENHRY and CDR2 SYGVKD. The CDR3 extends over 13 amino acids. V lost 3 bases to trimming and J lost 5 bases, with 8 bases between them. This CDR3 reads CAISDITENIQYF. CDR3 in DNA: TGTGCCATCAGTGATATCACTGAAAACATTCAGTACTTC.

Comments on this clone: The junction departs from germline at one end; a sequencing error may be responsible. The sample carries other DNA sequences with the same CDR3. V is TRBV7-2 and J is TRBJ2-3; possibly TRBD1 for D (6 bases). CDR3 length equals 15 residues. Germline values: CDR1 SGHTA, CDR2 FQGNSA. For the CDR3, the DNA is TGCGCCAGCAGCCCAGGACAGACTAGCACAGATACGCAGTATTTT. Its translation: CASSPGQTSTDTQYF.

About this clone: Compared with germline, one end of the junction differs, possibly owing to a read error. The V call is TRBV6-5, the J call TRBJ2-7; 8 bases fit TRBD1. The CDR3 is 16 residues long. CDR1 and CDR2 from the germline V gene are MNHEY and SVGAGI. The CDR3 region is CASSYGGTGLSHEQYF. CDR3 nucleotide sequence: TGTGCCAGCAGTTACGGCGGGACAGGCCTCTCCCACGAGCAGTACTTC.

This clone came up a few times. V usage is TRBV29-1 and J usage is TRBJ1-5; 10 bases agree with TRBD1. The J segment lost 7 bases and the V segment lost 4 bases, leaving 19 bases of the junction unmatched. The length of the CDR3 is 18 residues. The germline V gene encodes CDR1 SQVTM and CDR2 ANQGSEA. The CDR3 nucleotides are TGCAGCGTTGGTTTTGGGACAGGGGAACCATGGGCAGGCCAGCCCCAGCATTTT. It encodes CSVGFGTGEPWAGQPQHF.

The chain combines TRBV18 with TRBJ1-1; D remains ambiguous. V lost 6 bases and J 6 bases, leaving 11 bases between the germline ends. Germline V gives CDR1 KGHSH, CDR2 LQKENI. The CDR3 contains 12 residues. The CDR3 loop reads CASSYSTAEAFF. The CDR3 coding sequence is TGTGCCAGCTCTTACTCGACGGCTGAAGCTTTCTTT.

The chain carries TRBV7-2 and TRBJ1-1; tentatively, D is TRBD1 (5 bases). Germline V lookup: CDR1 SGHTA, CDR2 FQGNSA. The CDR3 is 15 amino acids. V was cut by 5 bases and J by 1 base, with 14 bases left in between. Here the CDR3 DNA reads TGTGCCAGCAGCCTCCAGGGATTTCCGAACACTGAAGCTTTCTTT. Protein: CASSLQGFPNTEAFF.

This clone showed up just once. This chain links TRBV15 with TRBJ2-7; 7 bases agree with TRBD1. This CDR3 is 15 amino acids long. The V segment lost 2 bases and the J segment 1 base; nucleotides outside the gene matches: 5. The V gene's germline CDR1 is LNHNV and CDR2 YYDKDF (reference sequence). Written as DNA, the CDR3 is TGTGCCACCAGCAGAAAGGGGGCGACGTCCTACGAGCAGTACTTC. Translation gives CATSRKGATSYEQYF.

This clone was seen a handful of times. The chain has TRBV7-2 and TRBJ2-3, with 11 bases fitting TRBD2. With V trimmed by 5 bases and J by 4 bases, 5 bases remained unmatched. The CDR3 is 15 amino acids. Germline V lookup: CDR1 SGHTA, CDR2 FQGNSA. The CDR3 DNA sequence: TGTGCCAGCAGCCGTAGCGGGAGGGCCTCAGATACGCAGTATTTT. Its translation is CASSRSGRASDTQYF. The full variable domain, with the rest looked up from reference TRBV7-2 and TRBJ2-3, is GAGVSQSPSNKVTEKGKDVELRCDPISGHTALYWYRQSLGQGLEFLIYFQGNSAPDKSGLPSDRFSAERTGGSVSTLTIQRTQQEDSAVYLCASSRSGRASDTQYFGPGTRLTVL.

This clone was recorded a few times. The V call is TRBV5-1, the J call TRBJ2-7; D gene uncertain. The CDR3 extends over 15 amino acids. V gave up 0 bases and J gave up 0 bases, with 10 bases separating them. Per the germline V gene, CDR1 is SGHRS and CDR2 is YFSETQ. CDR3 loop: CASSLAPKSSYEQYF. The CDR3 DNA is TGCGCCAGCAGCTTGGCACCGAAGAGCTCCTACGAGCAGTACTTC.

Comment on this clone: Other DNA sequences within the sample encode an identical CDR3. This chain connects TRBV18 to TRBJ2-5; D remains unclear. Per germline, CDR1 KGHSH and CDR2 LQKENI. Deletions cut 6 bases from V and 2 bases from J, with 4 bases between. This CDR3 contains 11 residues. The DNA for the CDR3 is TGTGCCAGCTCCCGGCAAGAGACCCAGTACTTC. It is translated as CASSRQETQYF.

This clone showed up just a few times. The chain uses TRBV27 and TRBJ2-4, with D perhaps TRBD1 or TRBD2 (5 bases each). Germline V gene data show CDR1 as MNHEY and CDR2 as SMNVEV (reference sequence). V shed 8 bases and J shed 2 bases, with 40 bases lying between them. The CDR3 contains 23 residues. CDR3 region: CASQKWAGRADQGKAPSKNIQYF. DNA of the CDR3: TGTGCCAGCCAGAAATGGGCGGGTCGGGCCGATCAGGGTAAAGCCCCTTCCAAAAACATTCAGTACTTC.

The rearrangement uses TRBV7-3 and TRBJ2-3, with TRBD2 identical over 9 bases. Germline values: CDR1 SGHTA, CDR2 FQGTGA. With V trimmed by 5 bases and J by 5 bases, 8 bases remained unmatched. This CDR3 spans 15 amino acids. Written as DNA, the CDR3 is TGTGCCAGCAGCCGTGGCGTAGCGGGAGTAGATACGCAGTATTTT. This gives the protein CASSRGVAGVDTQYF.